The 2 T cell receptor beta chains given below trace back to one sample, sequenced in a study of T cells in Graves' hyperthyroidism and ophthalmopathy. RNA transcripts served as the template for amplifying TCR beta CDR3 regions. HTBI primers drove first-round RT-PCR of the TCR CDR3. From the multiplex PCR reads, TCRdb called clonotypes with MiXCR, one entry per CDR3 protein. Of almost 250,000 distinct CDR3 sequences listed, roughly a quarter were seen once; the top ten hold roughly 40%. The specimen sequenced was blood. These receptors all stem from a woman aged 35 to 49 with Graves' ophthalmopathy.

This chain uses TRBV29-1 with TRBJ2-7; the match to TRBD2 covers 10 bases. Trimming cost V 6 bases and J 12 bases; bases outside gene matches: 14. The CDR3 covers 13 residues. Germline CDR1 is SQVTM and CDR2 is ANQGSEA. The CDR3 here is CSVLVVAGGRRYF. The CDR3 nucleotides are TGCAGCGTCCTAGTGGTAGCGGGAGGTAGGAGGTACTTC.

V gene TRBV28 combines with J gene TRBJ2-7; tentatively, D is TRBD1 or TRBD2 (6 bases each). Trimming took off 7 bases at V and 10 bases at J, with 17 bases between the two ends. The CDR3 spans 12 residues. Germline V gene lookup returns CDR1 MDHEN and CDR2 SYDVKM. The CDR3 reads CASILYWGAQYF. CDR3 DNA: TGTGCCAGCATCCTTTATTGGGGGGCACAGTACTTC. Using reference TRBV28 and TRBJ2-7 for the parts outside the CDR3, the full variable domain is DVKVTQSSRYLVKRTGEKVFLECVQDMDHENMFWYRQDPGLGLRLIYFSYDVKMKEKGDIPEGYSVSREKKERFSLILESASTNQTSMYLCASILYWGAQYFGPGTRLTVT.